This TCR beta chain was recorded in a study of blood T cell repertoires in COVID-19. This CDR3 is 14 amino acids long. The trim removed 4 bases at V and 5 bases at J, leaving 3 bases unmatched. CDR1 is SGHVS, CDR2 FQNEAQ, per germline. This table comes from immunoSEQ multiplex PCR, and its TCRdb copy is limited to in-frame clones, with some not included. The table records around 40,000 clones, about 90% of them present only once. This receptor was taken from a woman in her twenties or thirties in a cohort sampled during active COVID-19. This sequence joins TRBV7-8 and TRBJ2-1; 9 nucleotides align to TRBD1. Sequenced: peripheral blood. CDR3 protein: CASSSDRGDNEQFF. Here the CDR3 DNA reads TGTGCCAGCAGCTCGGACAGGGGAGACAATGAGCAGTTCTTC.